The clone carrying this T cell receptor (beta chain) was detected a few times. Other nucleotide sequences in the sample specify the same CDR3. Germline V gene data show CDR1 as SEHNR and CDR2 as FQNEAQ (reference sequence). The CDR3 runs to 14 residues. V lost 1 base to trimming and J lost 1 base, with 5 bases between them. This specimen belongs to a study of cytomegalovirus exposure and HLA in healthy donors. With 60 Vbeta and 13 Jbeta primers, the PCR was carried out. Authors' data handling: Unique TCR beta chains numbered about 80 million in a later analysis, with roughly 10 million shared. Sequencing used immunoSEQ multiplex PCR; TCRdb keeps in-frame clones, though not all of them. The V and J calls and clone size come from that table; D and trimming were worked out from the DNA. Here the sample spans around 280,000 clones, approximately 90% being singletons.

The chain joins TRBV7-9 to TRBJ1-5, with D maybe TRBD1 (5 bases). The sample was PBMCs. The TCR sequence derives from a woman younger than 30 in good health and CMV-seronegative. Here the CDR3 DNA reads TGTGCCAGCAGCTTAGAGGGGAGCAATCAGCCCCAGCATTTT. Its translation is CASSLEGSNQPQHF.